One sample yielded the 16 T cell receptor beta chains listed below, sequenced in a study of cytomegalovirus exposure and HLA in healthy donors. With 60 Vbeta and 13 Jbeta primers, the PCR was carried out. The data were produced by immunoSEQ multiplex PCR, yet TCRdb's version contains in-frame clones alone and is incomplete. The sample records about 150,000 clones, around 85% being singletons. The sequenced sample was PBMCs. The source is a woman aged 25 to 45 in good health and CMV-seronegative.

This clone was counted a few times. This chain connects TRBV4-1 to TRBJ2-3, with D perhaps TRBD1 (5 bases). CDR3 length: 17 amino acids. V was clipped by 3 bases and J by 1 base, with 17 bases between them. Germline lookup yields CDR1 MGHRA and CDR2 YSYEKL. CDR3 amino acids: CASSQVDMGFRTDTQYF. CDR3 nucleotides: TGCGCCAGCAGCCAGGTGGACATGGGGTTTCGCACAGATACGCAGTATTTT.

The rearrangement links TRBV18 to TRBJ2-1; 8 bases fit TRBD2. CDR1 and CDR2 (germline): KGHSH, LQKENI. This CDR3 has 16 amino acids. J gave up 1 base and V 3 bases, and 5 bases lay outside the gene matches. The CDR3 is CASSPFTSGSYNEQFF. DNA for the CDR3: TGTGCCAGCTCACCGTTCACTAGCGGATCCTACAATGAGCAGTTCTTC.

The gene calls are TRBV6-5 and TRBJ1-5; 8 nucleotides align to TRBD1. Looked up from germline, CDR1 is MNHEY and CDR2 is SVGAGI. The CDR3 consists of 15 residues. The V gene end was trimmed by 6 bases and the J gene end by 5 bases; junction bases not matched to a gene: 9. In nucleotides, the CDR3 is TGTGCCAGCAGCCGTGGGACAGGCCGCGATCAGCCCCAGCATTTT. Encoded protein: CASSRGTGRDQPQHF.

In its sample, this clone was seen a few times. The rearrangement joins TRBV5-1 to TRBJ2-2, with D perhaps matching TRBD1 (6 bases). CDR3 length equals 16 residues. The germline V gene has CDR1 SGHRS and CDR2 YFSETQ. V gave up 6 bases and J gave up 1 base, with 16 bases separating them. The CDR3 bases are TGCGCCAGCAACCCTTCATTGGGACAGAACACCGGGGAGCTGTTTTTT. It yields the protein CASNPSLGQNTGELFF.

This sequence joins TRBV5-4 and TRBJ2-5; 10 bases map to TRBD2. Germline V gene lookup returns CDR1 SGHNT and CDR2 YYREEE (reference sequence). Losses at the gene ends were 0 bases for V and 4 bases for J; bases not matched to a gene: 3. The CDR3 is 15 residues long. DNA of the CDR3: TGTGCCAGCAGCTTGGATGCTAGCGGGGGAGAGACCCAGTACTTC. Its protein product is CASSLDASGGETQYF.

The rearrangement links TRBV5-4 to TRBJ1-2; 8 bases agree with TRBD1. Looked up from germline, CDR1 is SGHNT and CDR2 is YYREEE (reference sequence). V was pared by 4 bases and J by 7 bases, with 12 bases of the junction left unmatched. The CDR3 runs to 15 residues. CDR3 sequence (DNA): TGTGCCAGCAGCCTCCCGGGACAGGACCTTGGTGGCTACACCTTC. Translation: CASSLPGQDLGGYTF.

The rearrangement links TRBV5-1 to TRBJ2-7; 7 nucleotides line up with TRBD2. CDR1 SGHRS and CDR2 YFSETQ come from the germline V gene. This CDR3 has 13 amino acids. The V gene end was trimmed by 4 bases and the J gene end by 4 bases; junction bases not matched to a gene: 5. CDR3 amino acids: CASSTEGLYEQYF. CDR3 sequence (DNA): TGCGCCAGCAGCACGGAGGGACTATACGAGCAGTACTTC.

J is TRBJ1-4 and V is TRBV30; D is ambiguous. With 0 bases removed from V and 8 bases from J, the gap between germline ends came to 10 bases. The V gene's germline CDR1 is GTSNPN and CDR2 SVGIG (reference sequence). The CDR3 runs 13 residues. The CDR3 DNA reads TGTGCCTGGAGTGTTGACAAACTGGAAAAACTGTTTTTT. Its translation is CAWSVDKLEKLFF.

V gene TRBV21-1 combines with J gene TRBJ2-7; TRBD2, as called in the table, went unchecked against the DNA. TRBV21-1 is assigned pseudogene status. The length of the CDR3 is 15 residues. In nucleotides, the CDR3 is TGTGCCAGCAGCAAAATCGAGCGGGAGTCGGGCGAGCAGTACTTC. Protein product: CASSKIERESGEQYF.

V usage is TRBV4-1 and J usage is TRBJ2-7; tentative D call: TRBD2 (5 bases). This CDR3 is built from 16 residues. V dropped 0 bases and J dropped 3 bases, with 15 bases sitting between them. CDR1 and CDR2 from the germline V gene are MGHRA and YSYEKL. This CDR3 reads CASSQERTSPNYEQYF. The CDR3 DNA reads TGCGCCAGCAGCCAAGAACGAACTAGTCCTAACTACGAGCAGTACTTC.

The CDR3 is CASSFRDSYNEQFF. CDR3 DNA sequence: TGCGCCAGCAGCTTCCGGGACAGTTACAATGAGCAGTTCTTC. The chain couples TRBV5-1 to TRBJ2-1, with TRBD1 identical over 7 bases. The CDR3 is 14 residues long. The ends lost 2 bases at V and 4 bases at J; junction bases unmatched: 3. Germline CDR1 SGHRS, CDR2 YFSETQ.

The V call is TRBV12-1, the J call TRBJ1-5. TRBV12-1 is classified as a pseudogene. The CDR3 runs to 17 residues. The CDR3 nucleotides read TGTGCCAGCAGCTTTGGTGGCGATCCGGGGGTCACTCAGCCCCAGCATTTT. Its translation is CASSFGGDPGVTQPQHF.

This clone has only one observation. The rearrangement joins TRBV30 to TRBJ2-7; D may be TRBD1 (6 bases). The germline V gene has CDR1 GTSNPN and CDR2 SVGIG (reference sequence). There are 14 residues in the CDR3. Trimming cost V 0 bases and J 5 bases, with 14 bases left between them. The CDR3 coding sequence is TGTGCCTGGAGTGTGGGCAGGGGCGTCGACGAGCAGTACTTC. As protein: CAWSVGRGVDEQYF.

The chain joins TRBV9 to TRBJ2-1; D gene uncertain. V was shortened by 1 base and J by 3 bases, with 14 bases between the two germline ends. Germline V gene data show CDR1 as SGDLS and CDR2 as YYNGEE. This CDR3 comprises 16 residues. The chain's CDR3 is CASSVQVSSFYNEQFF. CDR3 nucleotides: TGTGCCAGCAGCGTACAGGTCAGTTCTTTCTACAATGAGCAGTTCTTC.

The chain links TRBV6-4 to TRBJ1-6, with 8 bases that match TRBD1. This CDR3 comprises 14 residues. The V gene's germline CDR1 is MRHNA and CDR2 SNTAGT. J gave up 6 bases and V 8 bases, and 6 bases lay outside the gene matches. This CDR3 is CASGDRCSNSPLHF. DNA for the CDR3: TGTGCCAGCGGGGACAGGTGTAGTAATTCACCCCTCCACTTT.

The CDR3 spells CASSLDTGYNYGYTF. Written as DNA, the CDR3 is TGCGCCAGCAGCTTGGATACAGGTTATAACTATGGCTACACCTTC. The J gene is TRBJ1-2, the V gene TRBV5-1; D is perhaps TRBD1 (5 bases). Looked up from germline, CDR1 is SGHRS and CDR2 is YFSETQ. With 0 bases removed from V and 1 base from J, the gap between germline ends came to 10 bases. This CDR3 is built from 15 residues. Looking up the rest from reference TRBV5-1 and TRBJ1-2 gives the full variable domain: KAGVTQTPRYLIKTRGQQVTLSCSPISGHRSVSWYQQTPGQGLQFLFEYFSETQRNKGNFPGRFSGRQFSNSRSEMNVSTLELGDSALYLCASSLDTGYNYGYTFGSGTRLTVV.